The source of this TCR beta chain is a study of blood T cell repertoires in COVID-19. Looking at the study overall: The cDNA or gDNA used as material had been derived from T cells, B-cell-depleted T cells, or PBMCs.

Sequencing used immunoSEQ multiplex PCR; TCRdb keeps in-frame clones, though not all of them. The sample lists hundreds of thousands of clones; around nine tenths were seen once. The source is a woman between 45 and 60 years old with active or convalescent COVID-19. Sequenced: peripheral blood.

The CDR3 protein is CASSPTGGNYGYTF. Here the CDR3 DNA reads TGTGCCAGCAGCCCAACAGGGGGCAACTATGGCTACACCTTC. The chain employs TRBV9 and TRBJ1-2, with 9 bases identical to TRBD1. The CDR3 loop spans 14 amino acids. Germline V lookup: CDR1 SGDLS, CDR2 YYNGEE. Germline trimming cut 4 bases from V and 2 bases from J; bases unmatched to any gene: 3.